This TCR beta chain was identified during a study of T cell repertoires in aging, cancer and after chemotherapy. Study-level points and caveats: Untreated cancer patients had significantly lower blood TCR diversity than age-matched healthy donors. Loss of evenness, beyond lost richness, contributed to age-related TCR diversity decline in cancer patients. These repertoire data do not allow conclusions about immunological memory after chemotherapy. Across the chemotherapy interval, each cancer cohort showed higher median generation probability, suggesting thymic rebound.

Of note for this clonotype: The target antigen is unknown.

Germline CDR1 SGDLS, CDR2 YYNGEE. The CDR3 covers 16 residues. V was pared by 0 bases and J by 0 bases, with 9 bases between. A mixed TRB-A/B primer pool amplified rearranged TRB by multiplex touch-down PCR. TCRdb redid the calling of the multiplex PCR reads with MiXCR, one entry per CDR3 protein. The repertoire includes 4,100 or so distinct CDR3 sequences, under 70% of them detected once, and approximately 29% sits in the top ten. Amplification of TCR beta used genomic DNA extracted from peripheral blood. The sequencing input was blood. The receptor was derived from a human donor with a solid tumor. V gene TRBV9 combines with J gene TRBJ1-4; D is unclear. The CDR3 here is CASSVEPVATNEKLFF. The CDR3 DNA reads as TGTGCCAGCAGCGTAGAACCAGTTGCAACTAATGAAAAACTGTTTTTT.